The clone carrying this T cell receptor (beta chain) was counted once. Its antigen is undetermined. This entry is derived from a study of cytomegalovirus exposure and HLA in healthy donors. Across the whole study: Early released data comprised around 85 million unique TCRs from HLA-typed donors.

The V segment lost 0 bases and the J segment 4 bases; nucleotides outside the gene matches: 7. Germline loops: CDR1 SGHAT, CDR2 FQNNGV. The CDR3 runs 16 residues. PCR employed 60 Vbeta and 13 Jbeta primers. The repertoire was sequenced with immunoSEQ multiplex PCR; TCRdb's copy has only in-frame clones and lacks some. The sample shows about 130,000 clones, less than 80% of them seen only once. Among the donors, all were healthy bone marrow donors. Notes on the study in general: The classifier reportedly diagnosed cytomegalovirus status with high sensitivity and specificity. Earlier analysis looked at TCR beta V segments, and most were productive about 87% or about 30% of the time.

Sequencing was done on a sample of PBMCs. This chain uses TRBV11-2 with TRBJ1-1; TRBD1 aligns across 8 bases. The TCR originated in a man younger than 40 in good health and CMV-seronegative. Written as DNA, the CDR3 is TGTGCCAGCAGCTTAGATAGCCAGGGGGCGGGCACTGAAGCTTTCTTT. Translating gives CASSLDSQGAGTEAFF.